This T cell receptor beta chain was recovered during a study of T cell repertoires in cytomegalovirus infection. Study details: Recently identified HLA-C-restricted CMV epitopes were used, and well-studied HLA-B-restricted CMV epitopes were used as well. Public TCR beta signatures were indicative of both CMV infection and a matching HLA type.

This clonotype occurred a few times. No antigen is known for it. Study-wide results and caveats: Within the response measured ex vivo, HLA-C-restricted CMV-specific TCR beta clonotypes were dominant.

Each CDR3 protein is one row after TCRdb ran MiXCR on the reads. The profile covers 450,000 to 600,000 distinct CDR3 sequences, with roughly a third appearing a single time and 15% to 20% taken by the ten largest. Looked up from germline, CDR1 is MDHEN and CDR2 is SYDVKM. Trimming shortened V by 6 bases and J by 4 bases, and 4 bases separated the two germline ends. The CDR3 is 10 amino acids. The chain is built from TRBV28 and TRBJ2-7, with D hard to call. The sample was cultured PBMCs, taken from culture after CMV antigen stimulation. The origin of this receptor is a human donor in good health (CMV status not recorded). Some clones in this sample may be carry-over from other donors' samples. The CDR3 reads CASRKYEQYF. The CDR3, as DNA: TGTGCCAGCAGGAAGTACGAGCAGTACTTC.